The 16 T cell receptor beta chains reported below all come from one sample, sequenced in a study of cytomegalovirus exposure and HLA in healthy donors. The protocol was immunoSEQ multiplex PCR, while the TCRdb copy is restricted to in-frame clones and leaves out a portion. The table shows about 110,000 clones, with 70% to 90% occurring only once. Sequenced sample: PBMCs. The receptors were sampled from a woman younger than 35 in good health and CMV-seronegative.

The chain uses TRBV5-1 and TRBJ1-2; D gene uncertain. Germline CDR1 and CDR2: SGHRS and YFSETQ. The CDR3 sequence is 16 residues long. The ends were cut back, 1 base at V and 3 bases at J, with 16 bases in the middle. CDR3 nucleotides: TGCGCCAGCAGCTTGCAACCCGAGAGGGCCCACTATGGCTACACCTTC. The encoded protein is CASSLQPERAHYGYTF.

J is TRBJ2-2 and V is TRBV6-4; 9 positions agree with TRBD1. This CDR3 contains 15 residues. Germline CDR1 MRHNA, CDR2 SNTAGT. Trimming took 6 bases from V and 4 from J; bases not matched to a gene: 6. The CDR3 DNA sequence: TGTGCCAGCAGCGAACAGGGGGCGAGCACCGGGGAGCTGTTTTTT. Translation gives CASSEQGASTGELFF.

The chain uses TRBV5-1 and TRBJ1-4; D is unclear. V gave up 0 bases and J gave up 3 bases, with 6 bases separating them. The germline CDR1 and CDR2 sequences are SGHRS and YFSETQ. The CDR3 totals 14 residues. The CDR3 spells CASSLGIANEKLFF. CDR3 nucleotides: TGCGCCAGCAGCTTGGGAATAGCTAATGAAAAACTGTTTTTT.

The V call is TRBV6-5, the J call TRBJ1-1, with D possibly TRBD1 on 5 matching bases. Germline V gives CDR1 MNHEY, CDR2 SVGAGI. The CDR3 totals 14 residues. The ends were cut back, 6 bases at V and 1 base at J, with 12 bases in the middle. The CDR3 DNA follows: TGTGCCAGCAGCCCCGGGGGGGGGAACACTGAAGCTTTCTTT. Protein sequence: CASSPGGGNTEAFF.

V and J are TRBV6-1 and TRBJ2-1, with a possible D match to TRBD1 (6 bases). With 2 bases removed from V and 1 base from J, the gap between germline ends came to 9 bases. The CDR3 extends over 15 amino acids. Germline lookup yields CDR1 MNHNS and CDR2 SASEGT. The CDR3 reads CASSESQGSYNEQFF. CDR3 DNA sequence: TGTGCCAGCAGTGAAAGTCAGGGGTCCTACAATGAGCAGTTCTTC.

This clone was counted a few times. This chain joins TRBV5-4 and TRBJ2-5, with D possibly TRBD2 on 5 matching bases. Germline values: CDR1 SGHNT, CDR2 YYREEE (reference sequence). V lost 6 bases and J 1 base, leaving 16 bases between the germline ends. This CDR3 contains 15 residues. CDR3 residues: CASTSPEGFQETQYF. The CDR3 DNA reads as TGTGCCAGCACCTCCCCCGAGGGCTTCCAAGAGACCCAGTACTTC. Looking up the rest from reference TRBV5-4 and TRBJ2-5 gives the full variable domain: ETGVTQSPTHLIKTRGQQVTLRCSSQSGHNTVSWYQQALGQGPQFIFQYYREEENGRGNFPPRFSGLQFPNYSSELNVNALELDDSALYLCASTSPEGFQETQYFGPGTRLLVL.

The V and J genes are TRBV19 and TRBJ1-2; perhaps TRBD1 as D (5 bases). There are 15 residues in the CDR3. Germline CDR1 and CDR2: LNHDA and SQIVND (reference sequence). V gave up 3 bases and J gave up 0 bases, with 11 bases separating them. CDR3 sequence reads: CASSIWDSTNYGYTF. CDR3 DNA sequence: TGTGCCAGTAGTATCTGGGACTCCACTAACTATGGCTACACCTTC.

The chain carries TRBV7-9 and TRBJ1-2, with TRBD1 matching over 7 bases. Germline V gene sequence: CDR1 SEHNR, CDR2 FQNEAQ (reference sequence). CDR3 length equals 13 residues. The V gene end was trimmed by 2 bases and the J gene end by 5 bases; junction bases not matched to a gene: 2. The CDR3 DNA reads as TGTGCCAGCAGCTTAATACAGGGGTATGGCTACACCTTC. Protein sequence: CASSLIQGYGYTF.

The chain joins TRBV7-9 to TRBJ1-2; 9 nucleotides align to TRBD1. The V gene's germline CDR1 is SEHNR and CDR2 FQNEAQ (reference sequence). The V segment lost 5 bases and the J segment 3 bases; nucleotides outside the gene matches: 10. The CDR3 consists of 16 residues. Here the CDR3 DNA reads TGTGCCAGCAGCCCAAGGACAGGGGCATTCGACTATGGCTACACCTTC. It translates to CASSPRTGAFDYGYTF.

CDR3 sequence: CASSFQGNTEAFF. In nucleotides, the CDR3 is TGTGCCAGCAGCTTTCAGGGGAACACTGAAGCTTTCTTT. The chain uses TRBV11-2 and TRBJ1-1, with D tentatively TRBD1 (5 bases). This CDR3 contains 13 residues. Germline CDR1 is SGHAT and CDR2 is FQNNGV. The V end lost 3 bases, the J end lost 1 base, and 6 bases lay between the germline ends.

In this sample, this clone turned up once. This chain uses TRBV9 with TRBJ2-7; 11 positions agree with TRBD2. The CDR3 loop spans 16 amino acids. The V gene end was trimmed by 0 bases and the J gene end by 5 bases; junction bases not matched to a gene: 7. Germline-derived CDR1 and CDR2 are SGDLS and YYNGEE. In DNA form, the CDR3 reads TGTGCCAGCAGCGTAGGTAGCGGGGGGGCCCCCCACGAGCAGTACTTC. Protein product: CASSVGSGGAPHEQYF.

The V gene is TRBV6-1, the J gene TRBJ1-1; D call uncertain. V was shortened by 5 bases and J by 7 bases, with 14 bases between the two germline ends. Germline-derived CDR1 and CDR2 are MNHNS and SASEGT. The CDR3 is 13 residues long. CDR3 protein: CASSRGTTREAFF. As DNA, the CDR3 is TGTGCCAGCAGTCGAGGTACGACCCGTGAAGCTTTCTTT.

V is TRBV5-1 and J is TRBJ2-2, with D tentatively TRBD2 (5 bases). V lost 0 bases to trimming and J lost 5 bases, with 17 bases between them. This CDR3 has 17 amino acids. Germline V CDR1 and CDR2: SGHRS, YFSETQ. The CDR3 protein is CASSLVFRGVRTGELFF. CDR3 nucleotide sequence: TGCGCCAGCAGCTTGGTGTTCCGGGGAGTGCGGACCGGGGAGCTGTTTTTT.

This clone showed up just once. This sequence joins TRBV7-9 and TRBJ1-3, with D possibly being TRBD1 (6 bases). This CDR3 has 15 residues. Germline V gene data show CDR1 as SEHNR and CDR2 as FQNEAQ (reference sequence). V lost 5 bases and J lost 3, with 14 bases in between. CDR3 in amino acids: CASSPRGGYGNTIYF. The DNA of the CDR3 is TGTGCCAGCAGCCCGAGGGGGGGCTATGGAAACACCATATATTTT.

This clone is a singleton in its sample. The chain uses TRBV28 and TRBJ1-3; D is uncertain. The V and J ends lost 4 bases and 2 bases respectively, with 9 bases between them. Germline lookup yields CDR1 MDHEN and CDR2 SYDVKM. The CDR3 has 14 residues. DNA of the CDR3: TGTGCCAGCAGTTCGCGAAACGCTGGAAACACCATATATTTT. This encodes CASSSRNAGNTIYF.

With regard to this clone: Within the sample, other DNA sequences also encode this same CDR3. This chain links TRBV28 with TRBJ2-3; TRBD2 might be the D (5 bases). The CDR3 spans 14 residues. Germline CDR1 MDHEN, CDR2 SYDVKM. Trimming took 1 base from V and 1 from J, leaving 6 bases between them. CDR3 loop: CASSLSGGTDTQYF. Written as DNA, the CDR3 is TGTGCCAGCAGTTTATCCGGGGGCACAGATACGCAGTATTTT.